Following are 17 T cell receptor beta chains from one sample sequenced in a study of cytomegalovirus exposure and HLA in healthy donors. The PCR contained 60 Vbeta and 13 Jbeta primers. The method was immunoSEQ multiplex PCR; TCRdb's version includes in-frame clones alone and lacks a portion of them. The data contain fewer than 150,000 clones, roughly 73% of them singletons. Material for sequencing was PBMCs. The receptors come from a human donor in good health.

This sequence joins TRBV19 and TRBJ2-2, with a weak D call TRBD2 (5 bases). This CDR3 comprises 14 residues. V was cut by 7 bases and J by 4 bases, with 13 bases left in between. From germline, CDR1 is LNHDA and CDR2 SQIVND (reference sequence). The CDR3 is CASTDSRGTGELFF. The CDR3 DNA is TGTGCCAGTACTGACTCCCGGGGCACCGGGGAGCTGTTTTTT. Variable domain in full (rest from reference TRBV19 and TRBJ2-2): DGGITQSPKYLFRKEGQNVTLSCEQNLNHDAMYWYRQDPGQGLRLIYYSQIVNDFQKGDIAEGYSVSREKKESFPLTVTSAQKNPTAFYLCASTDSRGTGELFFGEGSRLTVL.

The gene calls are TRBV6-5 and TRBJ1-1; TRBD1 aligns across 7 bases. Per germline, CDR1 MNHEY and CDR2 SVGAGI. The CDR3 has 14 residues. The V gene end was trimmed by 6 bases and the J gene end by 1 base; junction bases not matched to a gene: 5. As DNA, the CDR3 is TGTGCCAGCAGCCCGGGGACAGAGAACACTGAAGCTTTCTTT. This translates into CASSPGTENTEAFF.

The chain employs TRBV5-1 and TRBJ2-1; D possibly corresponds to TRBD2 (6 bases). This CDR3 region has 15 residues. V lost 4 bases and J lost 1, with 12 bases in between. Germline CDR1 reads SGHRS; CDR2 reads YFSETQ. This CDR3 reads CASSPEGLSYNEQFF. In DNA form, the CDR3 reads TGCGCCAGCAGCCCGGAGGGTCTATCCTACAATGAGCAGTTCTTC.

V usage is TRBV6-5 and J usage is TRBJ2-5; D is perhaps TRBD1 (7 bases). The germline V gene encodes CDR1 MNHEY and CDR2 SVGAGI. This CDR3 has 14 residues. The V gene lost 6 bases and the J gene lost 1 base, with 12 bases spanning the gap. This chain's CDR3 is CASSAGTAQETQYF. The CDR3 bases are TGTGCCAGCAGCGCGGGGACAGCCCAAGAGACCCAGTACTTC.

CDR3: CASSLAQGSGNTIYF. CDR3 coding DNA: TGCGCCAGCAGCTTGGCCCAGGGGTCTGGAAACACCATATATTTT. The chain has TRBV5-1 and TRBJ1-3, with TRBD1 as a possible D gene (6 bases). CDR1 is SGHRS and CDR2 is YFSETQ in the germline V gene. CDR3 length: 15 amino acids. V dropped 0 bases and J dropped 1 base, with 8 bases sitting between them.

V gene TRBV6-5 combines with J gene TRBJ2-1, with D possibly matching TRBD1 (6 bases). Germline V gene data show CDR1 as MNHEY and CDR2 as SVGAGI. Trimming took off 2 bases at V and 2 bases at J, with 7 bases between the two ends. The CDR3 spans 14 residues. The CDR3 DNA reads TGTGCCAGCAGTTACGGACAGACCTACAATGAGCAGTTCTTC. This codes for CASSYGQTYNEQFF.

This clone was detected once. This chain uses TRBV4-1 with TRBJ2-5; D perhaps matches TRBD1 (5 bases). This CDR3 contains 15 residues. Looked up from germline, CDR1 is MGHRA and CDR2 is YSYEKL. The ends were cut back, 2 bases at V and 2 bases at J, with 12 bases in the middle. CDR3 amino acids: CASSQTGHQQETQYF. The CDR3 DNA reads TGCGCCAGCAGCCAAACAGGACACCAACAAGAGACCCAGTACTTC.

The chain uses TRBV4-1 and TRBJ1-2; weak D call: TRBD1 (5 bases). The V gene lost 0 bases and the J gene lost 7 bases, with 15 bases spanning the gap. CDR1 MGHRA and CDR2 YSYEKL come from the germline V gene. CDR3 length equals 15 residues. The DNA of the CDR3 is TGCGCCAGCAGCCAAGAATCTAACTCGCAGGGTGGCTACACCTTC. This encodes CASSQESNSQGGYTF.

J is TRBJ1-2 and V is TRBV10-3; the D gene is possibly TRBD1 (6 bases). V dropped 11 bases and J dropped 1 base, with 11 bases sitting between them. The CDR3 runs 12 residues. From germline, CDR1 is ENHRY and CDR2 SYGVKD. The DNA for the CDR3 is TGTGCCTCCCGGGACAATAACTATGGCTACACCTTC. Translated, it gives CASRDNNYGYTF.

The gene calls are TRBV13 and TRBJ2-1, with TRBD2 identical over 9 bases. V dropped 1 base and J dropped 7; count of bases not matched to a gene: 5. The germline V gene encodes CDR1 PRHDT and CDR2 FYEKMQ (reference sequence). CDR3 size: 15 residues. CDR3 region: CASSLVAGGPNEQFF. The CDR3 bases are TGTGCCAGCAGCTTAGTGGCGGGGGGGCCGAATGAGCAGTTCTTC.

The chain recombines TRBV2 with TRBJ1-2, with 8 bases aligning to TRBD1. This CDR3 is 13 amino acids long. Germline CDR1 reads SNHLY; CDR2 reads FYNNEI. Germline trimming cut 4 bases from V and 5 bases from J; bases unmatched to any gene: 3. CDR3 DNA: TGTGCCAGCAGTGTAGACAGGGGTTATGGCTACACCTTC. It translates to CASSVDRGYGYTF.

This clone appeared a single time. The chain uses TRBV7-6 and TRBJ2-2, with D possibly matching TRBD1 (5 bases). The V and J ends lost 1 base and 4 bases respectively, with 7 bases between them. The germline V gene has CDR1 SGHVS and CDR2 FNYEAQ. CDR3 length equals 14 residues. CDR3 protein: CASSLGGATGELFF. In nucleotides, the CDR3 is TGTGCCAGCAGCTTAGGGGGCGCCACCGGGGAGCTGTTTTTT.

V and J are TRBV27 and TRBJ2-7; TRBD1 matches at 8 bases. The J segment lost 5 bases and the V segment lost 5 bases, leaving 2 bases of the junction unmatched. The germline gives CDR1 MNHEY, CDR2 SMNVEV (reference sequence). The CDR3 is 12 residues long. The CDR3 region has the DNA TGTGCCAGCAGTCGGACAGGGAACGAGCAGTACTTC. This encodes CASSRTGNEQYF.

The chain employs TRBV28 and TRBJ1-3; D possibly corresponds to TRBD1 (5 bases). The CDR3 has 17 residues. Germline V gene lookup returns CDR1 MDHEN and CDR2 SYDVKM. The ends were cut back, 7 bases at V and 1 base at J, with 20 bases in the middle. CDR3: CASTQVWQGGSGNTIYF. The CDR3 DNA sequence: TGTGCCAGCACCCAAGTTTGGCAGGGTGGTTCTGGAAACACCATATATTTT.

This clone was counted a few times. This chain links TRBV30 with TRBJ2-1, with TRBD2 matching over 13 bases. CDR1 GTSNPN and CDR2 SVGIG come from the germline V gene (reference sequence). CDR3 length: 15 amino acids. The ends lost 1 base at V and 8 bases at J; junction bases unmatched: 5. The CDR3 DNA reads TGTGCCTGGAGTGCCGGGACTAGCGGGATTGATGAGCAGTTCTTC. Translation gives CAWSAGTSGIDEQFF.

The chain carries TRBV19 and TRBJ1-5; 7 nucleotides match TRBD1. Germline V gene lookup returns CDR1 LNHDA and CDR2 SQIVND (reference sequence). CDR3 length: 16 residues. The V and J ends lost 1 base and 4 bases, in that order; junction bases with no gene match: 7. CDR3 sequence (DNA): TGTGCCAGTAGTATAGCCCAGGGGGGCAGGAATCAGCCCCAGCATTTT. It yields the protein CASSIAQGGRNQPQHF. The whole variable domain, filled in from reference TRBV19 and TRBJ1-5, reads DGGITQSPKYLFRKEGQNVTLSCEQNLNHDAMYWYRQDPGQGLRLIYYSQIVNDFQKGDIAEGYSVSREKKESFPLTVTSAQKNPTAFYLCASSIAQGGRNQPQHFGDGTRLSIL.

A note on this clone: Other DNA sequences in this specimen translate into the identical CDR3. The V and J genes are TRBV7-9 and TRBJ2-3, with 8 bases aligning to TRBD2. Trimming removed 5 bases from V and 2 bases from J; junction bases left unmatched: 9. The CDR3 is 16 amino acids. Germline CDR1 SEHNR, CDR2 FQNEAQ (reference sequence). The CDR3 DNA sequence: TGTGCCAGCAGCCGGACGAGCGGGAGACCCACAGATACGCAGTATTTT. The encoded protein is CASSRTSGRPTDTQYF.